This TCR beta chain was sequenced during a study of T-cell reconstitution after alpha-beta-depleted transplantation in children. The CDR3 is 15 residues long. V shed 4 bases and J shed 0 bases, with 13 bases lying between them. CDR1 is SGHRS, CDR2 YFSETQ, per germline. This clonotype was observed a few times. During its preparation, the TCRbeta library received unique molecular identifiers. TCRdb independently ran MiXCR on the PCR reads; one entry per CDR3 protein. The sample consists of more than 550,000 distinct CDR3 sequences, 8% to 11% of them appearing once. The chain combines TRBV5-1 with TRBJ1-1; D might be TRBD1 (5 bases). Sample: PBMCs from the stem cell graft donor, taken from the stem cell graft. The TCR was taken from a human donor who donated a stem cell graft to a child with acute myeloid leukemia. The CDR3 region is CASSPRGPLNTEAFF. Written as DNA, the CDR3 is TGCGCCAGCAGCCCTAGGGGCCCCTTGAACACTGAAGCTTTCTTT.